The present entry profiles one T cell receptor (beta chain) with its context. This sample is drawn from a study of cytomegalovirus exposure and HLA in healthy donors. From germline, CDR1 is SGHRS and CDR2 YFSETQ. Trimming removed 8 bases at V and 2 bases at J, with 17 bases between. The CDR3 is made up of 15 amino acids. 60 Vbeta and 13 Jbeta primers were used in PCR. Sequencing used immunoSEQ multiplex PCR; TCRdb keeps in-frame clones, though not all of them. Its clone listing holds around 100,000 clones. The chain employs TRBV5-1 and TRBJ2-1; D might be TRBD2 (5 bases). The clonotype originates from a man aged 35-49 years in good health and CMV-seropositive. The sample comprised PBMCs. The CDR3 sequence is CASRGVAGAYNEQFF. CDR3 bases: TGCGCCAGTCGTGGTGTGGCCGGGGCCTACAATGAGCAGTTCTTC.